The rows below give T cell receptor beta chains drawn from one sample of a study of blood T cell repertoires in COVID-19. Data came from immunoSEQ multiplex PCR; TCRdb stores just in-frame clones and leaves some out. Of approximately 67,000 clones in the sample, about nine tenths were seen once. Sequences were obtained from peripheral blood. These receptors originate from a middle-aged man with active COVID-19. Both conserved end residues are part of each CDR3. A D gene is named only where the DNA matches it firmly. Where a row states a size, it is once, few, many or the class of an expanded clone; other rows omit it.

abundance | d_gene | j_gene | v_gene | CDR3aa | CDR3nt
NA | NA | TRBJ1-4 | TRBV6-4 | CASSDEYGATNEKLFF | TGTGCCAGCAGTGACGAGTACGGTGCAACTAATGAAAAACTGTTTTTT
NA | NA | TRBJ2-1 | TRBV12-3/TRBV12-4 | CASSQTKRDEQFF | TGTGCCAGCAGTCAGACTAAACGCGATGAGCAGTTCTTC
NA | NA | TRBJ1-1 | TRBV28 | CASNTLPGDLNTEAFF | TGTGCCAGCAATACTCTACCAGGTGATTTGAACACTGAAGCTTTCTTT
NA | NA | TRBJ2-1 | TRBV10-3 | CAISERRERQFF | TGTGCCATCAGTGAGAGGAGGGAAAGGCAGTTCTTC
once | NA | TRBJ2-5 | TRBV4-1 | CASSRLMSETQYF | TGCGCCAGCAGCCGGTTGATGAGCGAGACCCAGTACTTC
NA | TRBD1 | TRBJ1-5 | TRBV25-1 | CASSGDRVGSNQPQHF | TGTGCCAGCAGTGGGGACAGAGTCGGGAGCAATCAGCCCCAGCATTTT
NA | NA | TRBJ1-1 | TRBV7-2 | CASNPGGLQGEAFF | TGTGCCAGCAACCCTGGGGGACTTCAGGGTGAAGCTTTCTTT
NA | TRBD2 | TRBJ2-7 | TRBV5-1 | CASSLGRFSGRKAYEQYF | TGCGCCAGCTCTCTTGGCCGGTTTAGCGGGAGGAAAGCCTACGAGCAGTACTTC
NA | NA | TRBJ1-1 | TRBV5-1 | CASTGGTPGTEAFF | TGCGCCAGCACCGGAGGGACTCCGGGGACTGAAGCTTTCTTT
NA | TRBD1 | TRBJ1-4 | TRBV6-5 | CASSYSGQRGEKLFF | TGTGCCAGCAGTTACTCGGGACAGAGGGGTGAAAAACTGTTTTTT
NA | NA | TRBJ1-5 | TRBV7-2 | CASSLKWAGDQPQHF | TGTGCCAGCAGCTTAAAGTGGGCAGGGGATCAGCCCCAGCATTTT
NA | TRBD1 | TRBJ1-1 | TRBV6-5 | CARTGGKADTEAFF | TGTGCCAGGACAGGGGGCAAGGCCGACACTGAAGCTTTCTTT
NA | NA | TRBJ1-6 | TRBV2 | CASTWQDNSPLHF | TGTGCCAGCACTTGGCAGGATAATTCACCCCTCCACTTT
NA | TRBD1 | TRBJ2-3 | TRBV27 | CASSSNRGTGVADTQYF | TGTGCCAGCAGTTCCAACCGAGGGACAGGGGTGGCAGATACGCAGTATTTT
NA | TRBD1 | TRBJ2-2 | TRBV2 | CASSETGGTGELFF | TGTGCCAGCAGTGAAACAGGGGGAACCGGGGAGCTGTTTTTT
once | NA | TRBJ1-1 | TRBV11-3 | CASSLVSAADEAFF | TGTGCCAGCAGCTTAGTCTCGGCAGCGGATGAAGCTTTCTTT
NA | TRBD1 | TRBJ2-7 | TRBV24-1 | CATSDSQGSGTEQYF | TGTGCCACCAGTGATTCACAGGGGAGCGGCACCGAGCAGTACTTC
once | TRBD2 | TRBJ2-3 | TRBV27 | CASSKISGSAPDTQYF | TGTGCCAGCAGTAAAATTAGCGGGAGCGCCCCAGATACGCAGTATTTT
NA | TRBD1 | TRBJ2-4 | TRBV5-8 | CASSAIRGSKNIQYF | TGTGCCAGCAGCGCAATCAGGGGGTCCAAAAACATTCAGTACTTC
NA | TRBD2 | TRBJ2-1 | TRBV7-3 | CASSSTSVSNEQFF | TGTGCCAGCAGCTCGACTAGCGTAAGTAATGAGCAGTTCTTC
NA | NA | TRBJ2-1 | TRBV19 | CASSMTGISYNEQFF | TGTGCCAGTAGTATGACAGGAATATCCTACAATGAGCAGTTCTTC
NA | NA | TRBJ2-7 | TRBV18 | CASSPTAREQYF | TGTGCCAGCTCACCTACCGCGCGGGAGCAGTACTTC
NA | NA | TRBJ2-1 | TRBV19 | CASSISVNNEQFF | TGTGCCAGTAGTATATCCGTAAACAATGAGCAGTTCTTC
once | TRBD2 | TRBJ2-3 | TRBV10-1 | CASSETSGSTDTQYF | TGCGCCAGCAGTGAAACTAGCGGAAGCACAGATACGCAGTATTTT
NA | NA | TRBJ1-3 | TRBV19 | CASSPDSSGNTIYF | TGTGCCAGTAGTCCGGACAGCTCTGGAAACACCATATATTTT
once | TRBD1 | TRBJ2-7 | TRBV7-9 | CASSHQGVTYEQYF | TGTGCCAGCAGCCATCAGGGGGTTACCTACGAGCAGTACTTC
NA | TRBD1 | TRBJ1-1 | TRBV2 | CASSPSGTVNTEAFF | TGTGCCAGCAGTCCTTCCGGGACAGTGAACACTGAAGCTTTCTTT
NA | NA | TRBJ2-2 | TRBV9 | CASSAQSGKNTGELFF | TGTGCCAGCAGCGCCCAAAGCGGAAAGAACACCGGGGAGCTGTTTTTT
NA | NA | TRBJ1-2 | TRBV5-1 | CASSLSAGWDGYTF | TGCGCCAGCAGCTTGTCAGCAGGGTGGGATGGCTACACCTTC
NA | NA | TRBJ1-1 | TRBV19 | CASSTQVNTEAFF | TGTGCCAGTAGCACACAGGTGAACACTGAAGCTTTCTTT
once | NA | TRBJ1-1 | TRBV27 | CASSLGHNTEAFF | TGTGCCAGCAGTTTGGGGCACAACACTGAAGCTTTCTTT
NA | NA | TRBJ2-7 | TRBV4-1 | CASSQDTGGKTYEQYF | TGCGCCAGCAGCCAAGATACCGGGGGAAAGACCTACGAGCAGTACTTC
NA | NA | TRBJ2-7 | TRBV9 | CASSVVPGGEQYF | TGTGCCAGCAGCGTAGTACCTGGGGGGGAGCAGTACTTC
NA | TRBD1 | TRBJ1-1 | TRBV18 | CASSRPGTGNTEAFF | TGTGCCAGCTCACGCCCCGGGACAGGGAACACTGAAGCTTTCTTT
NA | TRBD2 | TRBJ2-1 | TRBV24-1 | CATSWGGEGEQFF | TGTGCCACCAGTTGGGGGGGAGAGGGTGAGCAGTTCTTC
few | TRBD2 | TRBJ2-1 | TRBV7-8 | CASSNRLAGEQFF | TGTGCCAGCAGCAACCGACTAGCGGGAGAGCAGTTCTTC
NA | TRBD2 | TRBJ2-3 | TRBV18 | CASSPLAGPTDTQYF | TGTGCCAGCTCACCTCTAGCGGGGCCCACAGATACGCAGTATTTT
once | TRBD1 | TRBJ2-1 | TRBV7-6 | CASSLVKGQGANEQFF | TGTGCCAGCAGCTTAGTCAAGGGACAGGGGGCCAATGAGCAGTTCTTC
once | NA | TRBJ2-7 | TRBV7-6 | CASSLSRGGTPSSYEQYF | TGTGCCAGCAGCTTATCCCGCGGAGGGACCCCTTCCTCCTACGAGCAGTACTTC
NA | TRBD1 | TRBJ2-7 | TRBV28 | CASSLRQGDYEQYF | TGTGCCAGCAGCCTCAGGCAGGGGGATTACGAGCAGTACTTC
NA | TRBD2 | TRBJ2-3 | TRBV2 | CASTELAGRETSTDTQYF | TGTGCCAGCACGGAACTAGCGGGGCGGGAAACTAGCACAGATACGCAGTATTTT
NA | NA | TRBJ1-5 | TRBV28 | CASSFLRNVGNQPQHF | TGTGCCAGCAGTTTTCTCAGGAACGTCGGCAATCAGCCCCAGCATTTT
NA | NA | TRBJ2-7 | TRBV12-3/TRBV12-4 | CASSYGQSYEQYF | TGTGCCAGCAGTTATGGCCAAAGCTACGAGCAGTACTTC
NA | NA | TRBJ1-1 | TRBV27 | CASSYRVGTEAFF | TGTGCCAGCAGTTACAGGGTGGGTACTGAAGCTTTCTTT
NA | NA | TRBJ2-5 | TRBV5-4 | CASSSGGGGQGETQYF | TGTGCCAGCAGCTCGGGGGGTGGAGGACAGGGAGAGACCCAGTACTTC
NA | NA | TRBJ2-5 | TRBV5-4 | CASSFSKEETQYF | TGTGCCAGCAGCTTTTCGAAGGAGGAGACCCAGTACTTC
NA | TRBD1 | TRBJ2-3 | TRBV5-6 | CASSLYGQGDTQYF | TGTGCCAGCAGCTTGTATGGACAGGGAGATACGCAGTATTTT
NA | NA | TRBJ2-3 | TRBV5-1 | CASSRTPASRTTDTQYF | TGCGCCAGCAGCAGAACGCCGGCTAGCAGAACCACAGATACGCAGTATTTT
NA | NA | TRBJ2-1 | TRBV2 | CASKVRGIEQFF | TGTGCCAGCAAGGTTCGGGGGATAGAGCAGTTCTTC
NA | TRBD1 | TRBJ2-5 | TRBV5-5 | CASSFYDRVETQYF | TGTGCCAGCAGCTTCTATGACAGGGTGGAGACCCAGTACTTC
NA | NA | TRBJ2-6 | TRBV5-1 | CASSLGGSGSGANVLTF | TGCGCCAGCAGCTTGGGTGGCTCGGGCTCTGGGGCCAACGTCCTGACTTTC
NA | NA | TRBJ2-7 | TRBV6-4 | CASSDTGQIRPYEQYF | TGTGCCAGCAGTGACACGGGACAAATACGGCCCTACGAGCAGTACTTC
NA | TRBD2 | TRBJ2-7 | TRBV6-5 | CASSLTSGPSYEQYF | TGTGCCAGCAGTTTAACTAGCGGGCCCTCCTACGAGCAGTACTTC
NA | NA | TRBJ2-7 | TRBV11-2 | CASSLVSYEQYF | TGTGCCAGCAGCTTAGTCAGCTACGAGCAGTACTTC
NA | NA | TRBJ1-1 | TRBV2 | CASGQSLNTEAFF | TGTGCCAGCGGACAGAGCCTGAACACTGAAGCTTTCTTT